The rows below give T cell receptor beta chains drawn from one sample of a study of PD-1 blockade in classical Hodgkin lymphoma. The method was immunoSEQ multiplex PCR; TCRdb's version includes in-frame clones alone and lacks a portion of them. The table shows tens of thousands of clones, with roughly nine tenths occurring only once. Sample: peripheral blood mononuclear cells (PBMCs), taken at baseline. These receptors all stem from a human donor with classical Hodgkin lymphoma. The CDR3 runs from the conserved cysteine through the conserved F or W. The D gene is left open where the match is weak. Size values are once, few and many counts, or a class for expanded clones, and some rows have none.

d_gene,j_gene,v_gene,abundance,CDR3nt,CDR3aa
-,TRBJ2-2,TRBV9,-,TGTGCCAGCAGCCCCCCGGTCGGGATTCACGGGGAGCTGTTTTTT,CASSPPVGIHGELFF
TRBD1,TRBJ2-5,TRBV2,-,TGTGCCAGCAGACCCCGACAGGGGGCCGAGACCCAGTACTTC,CASRPRQGAETQYF
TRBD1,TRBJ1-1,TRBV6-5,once,TGTGCCAGCAGTATCGGACAGGGGAACACTGAAGCTTTCTTT,CASSIGQGNTEAFF
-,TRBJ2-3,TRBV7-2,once,TGTGCCAGCAGCGCCGGGTTGGGCAGCAGCACAGATACGCAGTATTTT,CASSAGLGSSTDTQYF
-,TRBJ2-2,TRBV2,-,TGTGCCAGCAGTGAGGCCCCCGCGGGCACCGGGGAGCTGTTTTTT,CASSEAPAGTGELFF
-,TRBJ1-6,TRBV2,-,TGTGCCAGCAGTGAACATGGAACAAGGAATTCACCCCTCCACTTT,CASSEHGTRNSPLHF
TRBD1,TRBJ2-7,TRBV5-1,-,TGCGCCAGCAGCCCGGCGGACAGGTCCTACGAGCAGTACTTC,CASSPADRSYEQYF
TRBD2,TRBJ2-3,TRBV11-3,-,TGTGCCAGCAGTAGGCGGGGGGCTGGAGATACGCAGTATTTT,CASSRRGAGDTQYF
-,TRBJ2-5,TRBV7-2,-,TGTGCCAGCAGCTTAAGTTCGGGGTTGGGAGAGACCCAGTACTTC,CASSLSSGLGETQYF
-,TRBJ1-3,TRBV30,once,TGTGCCTGGAGTCAGTCCGGAGGAAACACCATATATTTT,CAWSQSGGNTIYF
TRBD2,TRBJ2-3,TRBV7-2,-,TGTGCCAGCAGCTTAGATCCTAGCGGATATACGCAGTATTTT,CASSLDPSGYTQYF
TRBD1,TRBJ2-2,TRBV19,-,TGTGCCAGTACCCTAACAGGGGTGGACACCGGGGAGCTGTTTTTT,CASTLTGVDTGELFF
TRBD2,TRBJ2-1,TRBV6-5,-,TGTGCCAGCAGAATGGGACTAGCGGGCAACAATGAGCAGTTCTTC,CASRMGLAGNNEQFF